The 29 T cell receptor beta chains reported below all come from one sample, sequenced in a study of cytomegalovirus exposure and HLA in healthy donors (dated by TCRdb to about 2017). Receptor amplification or capture employed the immunoSEQ multiplex PCR assay. A mixture of 60 forward primers for TCR Vbeta segments and 13 reverse primers for TCR Jbeta segments was used in the multiplex PCR. TCRdb took this table from immuneACCESS and kept in-frame rearrangements with V and J called. Such tables lack part of the clones; where checked against another copy, unresolved V genes explain under half of the gap, and the rest is unexplained. In all, the sample holds about 150,000 clones, and more than 60% of those were seen once. About 4% of the sample rests with the top ten. Source material: PBMCs. Receptors were obtained from a woman between 40 and 55 years old in good health and CMV-seronegative.

The rearrangement links TRBV18 to TRBJ1-1; TRBD1 is a possible D gene (6 bases). This CDR3 region has 15 residues. Trimming took off 1 base at V and 0 bases at J, with 9 bases between the two ends. Looked up from germline, CDR1 is KGHSH and CDR2 is LQKENI. CDR3 DNA sequence: TGTGCCAGCTCACCACAGAACAGGGTGAACACTGAAGCTTTCTTT. Its protein product is CASSPQNRVNTEAFF.

This clone appeared a few times. The chain carries TRBV2 and TRBJ1-6; the match to TRBD1 covers 9 bases. Looked up from germline, CDR1 is SNHLY and CDR2 is FYNNEI. After removal of 6 bases from V and 8 bases from J, the junction contained 8 bases not matched to a gene. This CDR3 is built from 15 residues. The CDR3 DNA is TGTGCCAGCAGGGCCGGGACAGGGAGTCATTCACCCCTCCACTTT. This codes for CASRAGTGSHSPLHF.

The chain recombines TRBV30 with TRBJ2-5; no firm D call. The CDR3 totals 14 residues. V lost 3 bases to trimming and J lost 3 bases, with 14 bases between them. Per germline, CDR1 GTSNPN and CDR2 SVGIG (reference sequence). The CDR3 reads CAWSTYPEKETQYF. The CDR3 region has the DNA TGTGCCTGGAGCACCTACCCGGAGAAAGAGACCCAGTACTTC.

The V gene is TRBV5-6, the J gene TRBJ1-5; possible D gene TRBD1, 6 bases. This CDR3 is 14 amino acids long. In germline, CDR1 is SGHDT, CDR2 YYEEEE. Trimming shortened V by 4 bases and J by 9 bases, and 17 bases separated the two germline ends. The CDR3 here is CASSPGTSFGPQHF. The CDR3, as DNA: TGTGCCAGCAGCCCCGGGACAAGTTTTGGGCCCCAGCATTTT.

With regard to this clone: The identical CDR3 is also encoded by other nucleotide sequences in the sample. The rearrangement links TRBV11-3 to TRBJ1-3, with 9 bases lining up with TRBD1. Germline assignment: CDR1 SGHNT and CDR2 YENEEA. V was clipped by 5 bases and J by 4 bases; unmatched bases: 6. The CDR3 has 15 amino acids. Written as DNA, the CDR3 is TGTGCCAGCAGCCCCGGACAGGGGCCAGGAAACACCATATATTTT. Translation: CASSPGQGPGNTIYF.

This chain joins TRBV5-1 and TRBJ2-5; perhaps TRBD2 as D (5 bases). The J call may be incorrect, as the DNA end agrees better with TRBJ2-7. The CDR3 is 16 residues long. CDR1 SGHRS and CDR2 YFSETQ come from the germline V gene. The CDR3 coding sequence is TGCGCCAGCAGCATGTCTAGCCCTCCGGGCCCCTACGAGCAGTACTTC. This encodes CASSMSSPPGPYEQYF.

The gene calls are TRBV5-4 and TRBJ2-2; TRBD1 agrees at 10 bases. The CDR3 has 16 amino acids. CDR1 is SGHNT, CDR2 YYREEE, per germline (reference sequence). V lost 4 bases, J lost 6 bases, and 9 bases stayed unmatched. CDR3 sequence: CASSLRQGAGAGELFF. DNA for the CDR3: TGTGCCAGCAGCCTTAGACAGGGGGCAGGGGCCGGGGAGCTGTTTTTT. Full variable domain (outside the CDR3, taken from reference TRBV5-4 and TRBJ2-2): ETGVTQSPTHLIKTRGQQVTLRCSSQSGHNTVSWYQQALGQGPQFIFQYYREEENGRGNFPPRFSGLQFPNYSSELNVNALELDDSALYLCASSLRQGAGAGELFFGEGSRLTVL.

V and J are TRBV7-9 and TRBJ2-1, with 9 bases that match TRBD2. The germline gives CDR1 SEHNR, CDR2 FQNEAQ (reference sequence). The J segment lost 3 bases and the V segment lost 4 bases, leaving 10 bases of the junction unmatched. The CDR3 runs to 17 residues. CDR3 residues: CASSSGGLANIYNEQFF. The CDR3 nucleotides are TGTGCCAGCAGCTCGGGGGGACTAGCAAACATCTACAATGAGCAGTTCTTC.

On this clone itself: The identical CDR3 is also encoded by other nucleotide sequences in the sample. The rearrangement links TRBV6-1 to TRBJ1-5; TRBD1 matches at 10 bases. The ends lost 6 bases at V and 7 bases at J; junction bases unmatched: 6. Per the germline V gene, CDR1 is MNHNS and CDR2 is SASEGT. The CDR3 is 14 amino acids. The CDR3 DNA reads as TGTGCCAGCAGCGACGGACAGGGGGGCCAGCCCCAGCATTTT. As protein: CASSDGQGGQPQHF.

This clone was observed a handful of times. The chain employs TRBV13 and TRBJ1-1; no firm D call. Trimming pared 1 base from V and 4 bases from J, leaving 10 bases between. This CDR3 is 14 amino acids long. Looked up from germline, CDR1 is PRHDT and CDR2 is FYEKMQ (reference sequence). Here the CDR3 DNA reads TGTGCCAGCAGCTTAGACTTCCTCCTCACTGAAGCTTTCTTT. Translation: CASSLDFLLTEAFF.

V gene TRBV10-3 combines with J gene TRBJ2-7; 7 positions match TRBD2. V gave up 6 bases and J gave up 0 bases; unmatched junction bases: 5. This CDR3 has 14 residues. The germline gives CDR1 ENHRY, CDR2 SYGVKD. The CDR3 reads CAISLGGSSYEQYF. The CDR3 nucleotides read TGTGCCATCAGCCTCGGGGGGAGCTCCTACGAGCAGTACTTC.

V and J are TRBV6-4 and TRBJ2-7; 10 bases map to TRBD2. Trimming at V came to 2 bases and at J to 4 bases, leaving 5 bases not matched to a gene. The CDR3 covers 15 residues. Germline assignment: CDR1 MRHNA and CDR2 SNTAGT. CDR3 coding DNA: TGTGCCAGCAGTGACCGAGCGGGAGGGTGGTACGAGCAGTACTTC. Translated, it gives CASSDRAGGWYEQYF.

The V call is TRBV7-6, the J call TRBJ1-2, with a possible D match to TRBD1 (6 bases). CDR1 and CDR2 (germline): SGHVS, FNYEAQ. This CDR3 spans 13 amino acids. V lost 1 base to trimming and J lost 13 bases, with 16 bases between them. The CDR3 is CASSLVNGGATTF. The CDR3 DNA sequence: TGTGCCAGCAGCTTAGTTAACGGGGGGGCCACCACCTTC.

The chain recombines TRBV10-2 with TRBJ2-2; TRBD2 aligns across 9 bases. The CDR3 has 15 amino acids. The V and J ends lost 11 bases and 5 bases, in that order; junction bases with no gene match: 12. Germline CDR1 WSHSY, CDR2 SAAADI. CDR3 in DNA: TGCGCCGTACTACAAGGGCTAGCGGGGACCGGGGAGCTGTTTTTT. Its translation is CAVLQGLAGTGELFF.

This chain connects TRBV5-1 to TRBJ1-2, with no clear D. This CDR3 is 13 amino acids long. V lost 2 bases to trimming and J lost 5 bases, with 10 bases between them. In germline, CDR1 is SGHRS, CDR2 YFSETQ. The CDR3, as DNA: TGCGCCAGCAGCTTTACAGCCCAATATGGCTACACCTTC. Protein: CASSFTAQYGYTF.

J is TRBJ1-4 and V is TRBV7-8; no firm D call. This CDR3 has 14 amino acids. CDR1 is SGHVS, CDR2 FQNEAQ, per germline. V was trimmed by 5 bases and J by 7 bases, leaving 14 bases between them. CDR3 sequence (DNA): TGTGCCAGCAGCACCGCACGGGGAGTTGAAAAACTGTTTTTT. Translation: CASSTARGVEKLFF.

The V gene is TRBV27, the J gene TRBJ1-2, with 8 bases lining up with TRBD1. This CDR3 is 14 amino acids long. The ends lost 3 bases at V and 6 bases at J; junction bases unmatched: 6. The germline V gene encodes CDR1 MNHEY and CDR2 SMNVEV (reference sequence). For the CDR3, the DNA is TGTGCCAGCAGTTTGCTCAGGGGGCGTAATGGCTACACCTTC. As protein: CASSLLRGRNGYTF.

V usage is TRBV11-2 and J usage is TRBJ1-2; the match to TRBD1 covers 9 bases. CDR3 size: 15 residues. V was clipped by 4 bases and J by 3 bases; unmatched bases: 6. Germline values: CDR1 SGHAT, CDR2 FQNNGV. The CDR3 loop reads CASSSQGAGDYGYTF. CDR3 coding DNA: TGTGCCAGCAGCTCACAGGGGGCGGGTGACTATGGCTACACCTTC.

The chain is built from TRBV29-1 and TRBJ1-2, with no clear D. CDR1 and CDR2 (germline): SQVTM, ANQGSEA. This CDR3 is built from 14 residues. Trimming cost V 4 bases and J 0 bases, with 12 bases left between them. The CDR3 region is CSVVLGRANYGYTF. Written as DNA, the CDR3 is TGCAGCGTTGTCTTGGGCAGAGCTAACTATGGCTACACCTTC.

This chain uses TRBV10-3 with TRBJ2-5, with D maybe TRBD1 (5 bases). Germline lookup yields CDR1 ENHRY and CDR2 SYGVKD. V lost 10 bases and J lost 3, with 15 bases in between. This CDR3 is built from 13 residues. CDR3 amino acids: CATTSQGKETQYF. CDR3 in DNA: TGTGCCACGACCTCCCAGGGAAAAGAGACCCAGTACTTC.

The chain links TRBV6-4 to TRBJ1-5; 10 bases are a match to TRBD1. CDR1 is MRHNA, CDR2 SNTAGT, per germline. Germline trimming cut 6 bases from V and 4 bases from J; bases unmatched to any gene: 6. The CDR3 runs 15 residues. The CDR3 coding sequence is TGTGCCAGCAGCCCCGGGACAGGGGATAATCAGCCCCAGCATTTT. Amino acid sequence: CASSPGTGDNQPQHF.

The chain joins TRBV6-6 to TRBJ1-4; the match to TRBD1 covers 8 bases. The J segment lost 4 bases and the V segment lost 2 bases, leaving 6 bases of the junction unmatched. The CDR3 spans 16 residues. CDR1 and CDR2 from the germline V gene are MNHNY and SVGAGI (reference sequence). The CDR3 nucleotides read TGTGCCAGCAGTTACCCCGGGACAGGCATTAATGAAAAACTGTTTTTT. As protein: CASSYPGTGINEKLFF.

A single count supports this clone. The chain carries TRBV11-3 and TRBJ2-7; D is possibly TRBD1 (6 bases). Per germline, CDR1 SGHNT and CDR2 YENEEA. V dropped 4 bases and J dropped 0 bases, with 13 bases sitting between them. This CDR3 is 15 amino acids long. The CDR3 loop reads CASSSTGTLSYEQYF. The CDR3 nucleotides are TGTGCCAGCAGCTCTACAGGGACCCTCTCCTACGAGCAGTACTTC.

The V call is TRBV30, the J call TRBJ1-1, with D possibly matching TRBD1 (5 bases). The CDR3 sequence is 14 residues long. Germline CDR1 is GTSNPN and CDR2 is SVGIG (reference sequence). Trimming shortened V by 5 bases and J by 0 bases, and 13 bases separated the two germline ends. The CDR3 DNA reads TGTGCCTGGGGGGCGGATGCTATGAACACTGAAGCTTTCTTT. This sequence encodes CAWGADAMNTEAFF. The variable domain in full, with the rest retrieved from reference TRBV30 and TRBJ1-1, is SQTIHQWPATLVQPVGSPLSLECTVEGTSNPNLYWYRQAAGRGLQLLFYSVGIGQISSEVPQNLSASRPQDRQFILSSKKLLLSDSGFYLCAWGADAMNTEAFFGQGTRLTVV.

This clone occurred a few times. This sequence joins TRBV6-5 and TRBJ1-1, with 7 positions matching TRBD1. CDR3 length: 13 residues. V lost 5 bases and J lost 1; bases outside the gene matches: 1. Germline CDR1 and CDR2: MNHEY and SVGAGI. The CDR3: CASSRQGNTEAFF. In nucleotides, the CDR3 is TGTGCCAGCAGTCGACAGGGGAACACTGAAGCTTTCTTT.

The chain employs TRBV28 and TRBJ1-2; 10 nucleotides agree with TRBD1. V trimming: 3 bases; J trimming: 7 bases; junction bases outside the gene matches: 8. CDR1 MDHEN and CDR2 SYDVKM come from the germline V gene. This CDR3 contains 15 residues. Here the CDR3 DNA reads TGTGCCAGCAGTTTGGTTGGACAGGGGGTAGGTGGCTACACCTTC. This sequence encodes CASSLVGQGVGGYTF.

This clone was detected only once. This rearrangement joins TRBV6-1 to TRBJ1-5, with 8 nucleotides matching TRBD1. J lost 5 bases, V lost 5 bases, and 8 bases had no gene match. The CDR3 loop spans 15 amino acids. Germline loops: CDR1 MNHNS, CDR2 SASEGT. CDR3 amino acids: CASSLGQGVHQPQHF. The CDR3 region has the DNA TGTGCCAGCAGTTTAGGACAGGGAGTACATCAGCCCCAGCATTTT.

The V call is TRBV5-1, the J call TRBJ2-7, with 12 bases lining up with TRBD1. The CDR3 sequence is 13 residues long. Germline assignment: CDR1 SGHRS and CDR2 YFSETQ. The J segment lost 9 bases and the V segment lost 6 bases, leaving 7 bases of the junction unmatched. DNA for the CDR3: TGCGCCAGCACCGAACCGGGACAGGGGGCGCAGTACTTC. Amino acid sequence: CASTEPGQGAQYF. Combining the CDR3 with reference TRBV5-1 and TRBJ2-7 gives the whole variable domain KAGVTQTPRYLIKTRGQQVTLSCSPISGHRSVSWYQQTPGQGLQFLFEYFSETQRNKGNFPGRFSGRQFSNSRSEMNVSTLELGDSALYLCASTEPGQGAQYFGPGTRLTVT.

This clone was seen more than once but under ten times. This rearrangement joins TRBV7-9 to TRBJ1-2, with D hard to call. Trimming shortened V by 10 bases and J by 8 bases, and 14 bases separated the two germline ends. Per germline, CDR1 SEHNR and CDR2 FQNEAQ (reference sequence). The CDR3 length is 11 residues. CDR3 sequence reads: CATELSEGYTF. CDR3 bases: TGTGCCACGGAGTTGTCTGAGGGCTACACCTTC.